This TCR beta chain was recorded in a study of OX40 agonist ivuxolimab in advanced cancers. Study as a whole: Ivuxolimab was administered intravenously to patients at 0.01 to 10 mg/kg every 2 weeks. Study-level points and caveats: Relative to CD4+, CD8+ T cells held more expanded clones on average. Some of the lowest clonal expansion was seen in partial responders at 0.1-3.0 mg/kg.

Method: immunoSEQ multiplex PCR; TCRdb's copy keeps in-frame clones and lacks some. The table has approximately 91,000 clones, approximately 90% seen once; the top ten hold approximately 0.5%. As to this clone: Antigen unknown.

The sample here was CD4+ or CD8+ T cells sorted from blood, taken in a trial of the OX40 agonist ivuxolimab. The sequence came from an adult with an advanced solid tumor such as melanoma, head and neck, liver or kidney cancer.

This CDR3 is CASSRSTGEAFF. The CDR3 coding sequence is TGTGCCAGCAGTCGGTCAACAGGGGAAGCTTTCTTT. The chain couples TRBV6-5 to TRBJ1-1, with D possibly TRBD1 on 6 matching bases. Trimming cost V 5 bases and J 8 bases, with 12 bases left between them. CDR3 size: 12 residues. Per germline, CDR1 MNHEY and CDR2 SVGAGI.